This T cell receptor beta chain was recorded in a study of read filtering for tumor transcriptome and immune sequencing. Molecular barcoded adaptors covering alpha/delta and beta/gamma chains were used on about 390 ng RNA. TCRdb reprocessed the reads via MiXCR and lists one record per CDR3 protein. This table has 75,000 to 95,000 distinct CDR3 sequences, roughly 21% appearing once. This CDR3 is built from 14 residues. Germline V gene sequence: CDR1 SGHRS, CDR2 YFSETQ. The germline V and J ends were trimmed by 3 bases and 7 bases, with 13 bases remaining between them. The receptor's source is a donor aged 40 or older with multiple myeloma. Sequenced material: a population of CD138-negative cells sorted from bone marrow. The chain has TRBV5-1 and TRBJ1-4, with D perhaps matching TRBD1 (6 bases). The CDR3 sequence is CASSSETGGEKLFF. The CDR3 nucleotides are TGCGCCAGCAGCTCGGAGACAGGAGGTGAAAAACTGTTTTTT.